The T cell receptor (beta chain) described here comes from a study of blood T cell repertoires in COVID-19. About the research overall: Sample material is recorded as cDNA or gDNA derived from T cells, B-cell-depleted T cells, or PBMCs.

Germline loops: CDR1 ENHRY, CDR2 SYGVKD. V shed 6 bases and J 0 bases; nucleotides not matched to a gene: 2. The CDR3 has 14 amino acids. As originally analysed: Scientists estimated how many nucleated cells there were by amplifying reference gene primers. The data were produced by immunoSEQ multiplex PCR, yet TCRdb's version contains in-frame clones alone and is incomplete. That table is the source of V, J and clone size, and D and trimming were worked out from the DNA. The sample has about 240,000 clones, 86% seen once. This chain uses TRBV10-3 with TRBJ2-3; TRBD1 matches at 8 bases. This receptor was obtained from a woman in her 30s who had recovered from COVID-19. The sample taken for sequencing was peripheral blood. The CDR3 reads CAIRTGVSTDTQYF. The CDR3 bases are TGTGCCATCAGGACAGGGGTTAGCACAGATACGCAGTATTTT.